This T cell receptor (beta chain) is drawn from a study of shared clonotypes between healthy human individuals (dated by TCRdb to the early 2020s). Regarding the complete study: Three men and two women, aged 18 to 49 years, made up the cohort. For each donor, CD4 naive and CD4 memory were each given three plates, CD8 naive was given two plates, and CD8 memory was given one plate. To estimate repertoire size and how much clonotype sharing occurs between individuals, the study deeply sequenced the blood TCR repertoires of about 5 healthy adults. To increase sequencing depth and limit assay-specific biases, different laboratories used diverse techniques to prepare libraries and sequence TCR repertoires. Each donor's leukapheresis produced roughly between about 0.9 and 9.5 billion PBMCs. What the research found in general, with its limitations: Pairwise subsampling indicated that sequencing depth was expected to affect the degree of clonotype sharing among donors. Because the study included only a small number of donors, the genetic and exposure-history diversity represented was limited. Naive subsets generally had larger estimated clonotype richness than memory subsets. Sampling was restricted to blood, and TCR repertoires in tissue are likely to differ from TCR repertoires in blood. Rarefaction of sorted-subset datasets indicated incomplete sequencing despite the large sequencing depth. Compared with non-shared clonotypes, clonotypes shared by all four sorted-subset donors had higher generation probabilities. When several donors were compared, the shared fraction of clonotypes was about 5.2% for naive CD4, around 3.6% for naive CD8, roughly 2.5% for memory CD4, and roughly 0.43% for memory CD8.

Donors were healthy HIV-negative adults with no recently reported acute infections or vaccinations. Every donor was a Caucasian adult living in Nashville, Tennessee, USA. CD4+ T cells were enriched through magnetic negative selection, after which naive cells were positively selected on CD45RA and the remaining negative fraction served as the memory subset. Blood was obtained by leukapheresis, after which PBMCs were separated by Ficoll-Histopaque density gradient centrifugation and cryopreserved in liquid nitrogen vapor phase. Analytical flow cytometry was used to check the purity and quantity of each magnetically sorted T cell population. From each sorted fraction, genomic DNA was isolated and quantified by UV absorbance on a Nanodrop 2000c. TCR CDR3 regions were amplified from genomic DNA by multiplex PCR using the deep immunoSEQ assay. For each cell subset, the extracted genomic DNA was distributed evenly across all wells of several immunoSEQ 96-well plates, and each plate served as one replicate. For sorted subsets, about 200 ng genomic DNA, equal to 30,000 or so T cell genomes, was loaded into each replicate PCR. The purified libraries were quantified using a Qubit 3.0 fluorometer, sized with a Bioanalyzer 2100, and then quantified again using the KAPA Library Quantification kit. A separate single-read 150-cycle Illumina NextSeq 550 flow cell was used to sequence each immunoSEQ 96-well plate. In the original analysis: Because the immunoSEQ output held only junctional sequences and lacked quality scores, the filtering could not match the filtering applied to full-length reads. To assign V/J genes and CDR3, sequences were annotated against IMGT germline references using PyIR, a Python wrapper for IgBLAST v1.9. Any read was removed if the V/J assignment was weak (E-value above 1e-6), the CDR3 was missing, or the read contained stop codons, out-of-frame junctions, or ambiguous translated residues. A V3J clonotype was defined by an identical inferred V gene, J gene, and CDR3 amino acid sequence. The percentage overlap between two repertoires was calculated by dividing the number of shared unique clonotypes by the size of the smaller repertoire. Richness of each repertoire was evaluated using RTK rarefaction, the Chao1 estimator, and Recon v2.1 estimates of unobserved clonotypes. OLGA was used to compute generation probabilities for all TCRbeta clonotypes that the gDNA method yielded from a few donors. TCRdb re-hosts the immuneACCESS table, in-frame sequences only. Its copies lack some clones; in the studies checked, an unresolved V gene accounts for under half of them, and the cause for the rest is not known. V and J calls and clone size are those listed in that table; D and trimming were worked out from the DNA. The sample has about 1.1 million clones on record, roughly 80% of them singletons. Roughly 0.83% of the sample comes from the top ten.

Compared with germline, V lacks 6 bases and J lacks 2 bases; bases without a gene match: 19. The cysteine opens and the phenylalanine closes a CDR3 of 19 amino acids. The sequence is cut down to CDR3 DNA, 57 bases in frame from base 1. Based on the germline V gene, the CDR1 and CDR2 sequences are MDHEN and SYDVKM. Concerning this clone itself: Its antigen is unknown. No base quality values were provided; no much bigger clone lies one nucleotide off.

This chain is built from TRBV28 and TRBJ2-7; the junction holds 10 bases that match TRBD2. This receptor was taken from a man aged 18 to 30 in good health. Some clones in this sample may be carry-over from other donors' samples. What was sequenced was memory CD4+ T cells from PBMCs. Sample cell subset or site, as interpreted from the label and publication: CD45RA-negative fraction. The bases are TGTGCCAGCAGGGCCGCCAGCGGGAGGGCCTGGATCACCACCTACGAGCAGTACTTC. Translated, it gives CASRAASGRAWITTYEQYF.